This T cell receptor (beta chain) was observed in a study of early T cells in non-severe SARS-CoV-2 infection. Study in general: Chains from this unsorted whole-blood bulk RNA could not be paired.

Individual cDNA molecules were tagged with unique molecular identifiers, the study reported. TCRdb redid the calling of the 5' RACE reads with MiXCR, one entry per CDR3 protein. The sample has 32,000 or so distinct CDR3 sequences; about 10% are singletons. The ends were cut back, 10 bases at V and 8 bases at J, with 20 bases in the middle. This CDR3 is built from 13 residues. Germline CDR1 and CDR2: MNHEY and SVGEGT. Points from the study as a whole: Comparison of clonotypes with VDJdb favored anti-spike CD8 responses while missing private and CD4 specificities.

This clonotype was recorded at least ten times. The antigen is unknown. This clonotype was sampled from an adult who was a healthcare worker with PCR-confirmed SARS-CoV-2 infection or an uninfected control (not recorded which). This chain links TRBV6-2 or TRBV6-3 with TRBJ1-2, with D maybe TRBD1 (5 bases). The sample comprised whole blood. The CDR3 reads CATSPLGRRGYTF. The CDR3 region has the DNA TGTGCCACCTCCCCACTGGGGCGACGGGGCTACACCTTC.